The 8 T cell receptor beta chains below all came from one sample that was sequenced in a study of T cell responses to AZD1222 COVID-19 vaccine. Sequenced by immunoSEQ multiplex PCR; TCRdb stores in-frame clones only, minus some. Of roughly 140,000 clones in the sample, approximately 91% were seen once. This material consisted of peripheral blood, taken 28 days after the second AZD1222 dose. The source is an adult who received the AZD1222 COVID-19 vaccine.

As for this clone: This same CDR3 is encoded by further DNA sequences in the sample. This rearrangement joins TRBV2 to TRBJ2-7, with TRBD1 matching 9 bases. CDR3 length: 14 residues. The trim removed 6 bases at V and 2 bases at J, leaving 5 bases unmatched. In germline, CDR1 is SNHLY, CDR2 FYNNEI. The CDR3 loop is CASRPGQGAYEQYF. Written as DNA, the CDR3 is TGTGCCAGCAGGCCGGGACAGGGTGCCTACGAGCAGTACTTC.

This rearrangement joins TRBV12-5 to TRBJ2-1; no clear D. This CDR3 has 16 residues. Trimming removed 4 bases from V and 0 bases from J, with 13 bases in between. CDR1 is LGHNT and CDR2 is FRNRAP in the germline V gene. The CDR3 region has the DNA TGTGCTAGTGGTTACCGTGGCAGGAACTCCTACAATGAGCAGTTCTTC. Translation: CASGYRGRNSYNEQFF.

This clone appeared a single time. In DNA, the CDR3 is TGTGCCAGTAGTCTGGGGGGACGAAATCAGCCCCAGCATTTT. Its protein is CASSLGGRNQPQHF. The chain couples TRBV19 to TRBJ1-5, with D perhaps matching TRBD1 (5 bases). The CDR3 covers 14 residues. V dropped 5 bases and J dropped 4 bases, with 12 bases sitting between them. Per germline, CDR1 LNHDA and CDR2 SQIVND (reference sequence).

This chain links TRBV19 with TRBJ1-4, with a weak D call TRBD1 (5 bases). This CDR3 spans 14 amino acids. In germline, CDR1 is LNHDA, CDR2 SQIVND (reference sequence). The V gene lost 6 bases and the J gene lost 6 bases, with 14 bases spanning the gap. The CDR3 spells CASRTEGKDEKLFF. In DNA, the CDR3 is TGTGCCAGTAGGACGGAGGGGAAAGATGAAAAACTGTTTTTT. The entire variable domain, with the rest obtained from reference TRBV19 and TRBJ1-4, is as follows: DGGITQSPKYLFRKEGQNVTLSCEQNLNHDAMYWYRQDPGQGLRLIYYSQIVNDFQKGDIAEGYSVSREKKESFPLTVTSAQKNPTAFYLCASRTEGKDEKLFFGSGTQLSVL.

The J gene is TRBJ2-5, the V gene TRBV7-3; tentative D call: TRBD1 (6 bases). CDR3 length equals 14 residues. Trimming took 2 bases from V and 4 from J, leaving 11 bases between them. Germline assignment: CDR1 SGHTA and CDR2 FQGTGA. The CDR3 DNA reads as TGTGCCAGCAGCTTAGGGTCAGGGGTAGAGACCCAGTACTTC. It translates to CASSLGSGVETQYF.

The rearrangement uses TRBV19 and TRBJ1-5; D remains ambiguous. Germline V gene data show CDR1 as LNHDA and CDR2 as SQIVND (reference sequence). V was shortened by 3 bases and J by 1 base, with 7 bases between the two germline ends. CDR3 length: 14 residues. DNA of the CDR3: TGTGCCAGTAGTATCGGTTCGAGCAATCAGCCCCAGCATTTT. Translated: CASSIGSSNQPQHF. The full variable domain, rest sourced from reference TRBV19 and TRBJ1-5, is DGGITQSPKYLFRKEGQNVTLSCEQNLNHDAMYWYRQDPGQGLRLIYYSQIVNDFQKGDIAEGYSVSREKKESFPLTVTSAQKNPTAFYLCASSIGSSNQPQHFGDGTRLSIL.

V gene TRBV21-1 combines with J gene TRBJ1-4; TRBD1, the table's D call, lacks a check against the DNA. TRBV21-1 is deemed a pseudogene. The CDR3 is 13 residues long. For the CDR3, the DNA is TGTGCCAGCAGCAAAGGGGCAGATGAAAAACTGTTTTTT. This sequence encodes CASSKGADEKLFF.

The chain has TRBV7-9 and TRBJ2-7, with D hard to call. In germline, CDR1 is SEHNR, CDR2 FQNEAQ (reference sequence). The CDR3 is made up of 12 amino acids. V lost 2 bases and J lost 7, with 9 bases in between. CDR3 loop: CASSLTSEEQYF. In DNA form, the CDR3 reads TGTGCCAGCAGCTTAACTTCGGAAGAGCAGTACTTC. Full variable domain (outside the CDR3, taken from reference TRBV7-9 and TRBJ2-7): DTGVSQNPRHKITKRGQNVTFRCDPISEHNRLYWYRQTLGQGPEFLTYFQNEAQLEKSRLLSDRFSAERPKGSFSTLEIQRTEQGDSAMYLCASSLTSEEQYFGPGTRLTVT.